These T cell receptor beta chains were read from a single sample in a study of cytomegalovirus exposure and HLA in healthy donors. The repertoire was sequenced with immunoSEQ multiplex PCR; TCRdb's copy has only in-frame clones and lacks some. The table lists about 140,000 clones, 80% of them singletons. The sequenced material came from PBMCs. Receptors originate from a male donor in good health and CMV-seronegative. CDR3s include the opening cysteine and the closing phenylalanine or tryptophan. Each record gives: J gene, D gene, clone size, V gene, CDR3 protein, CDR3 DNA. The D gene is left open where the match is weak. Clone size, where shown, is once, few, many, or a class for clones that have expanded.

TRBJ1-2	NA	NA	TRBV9	CASSVGRGFGYTF	TGTGCCAGCAGCGTAGGTCGGGGATTTGGCTACACCTTC
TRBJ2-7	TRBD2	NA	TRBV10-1	CASSGRGAGGRHEQYF	TGCGCCAGCAGTGGCCGGGGAGCGGGGGGGCGCCACGAGCAGTACTTC
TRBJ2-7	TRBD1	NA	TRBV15	CATSRPDRVYEQYF	TGTGCCACCAGCAGACCCGACAGGGTCTACGAGCAGTACTTC
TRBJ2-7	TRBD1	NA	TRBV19	CASSERQGADYEQYF	TGTGCCAGTAGTGAACGACAGGGGGCTGACTACGAGCAGTACTTC
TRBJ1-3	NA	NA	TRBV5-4	CASSLGGGSGNTIYF	TGTGCCAGCAGCTTGGGAGGGGGCTCTGGAAACACCATATATTTT
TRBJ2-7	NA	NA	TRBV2	CASSPLAREQYF	TGTGCCAGCAGCCCGCTAGCGAGGGAGCAGTACTTC
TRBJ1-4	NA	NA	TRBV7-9	CASSLGQTNEKLFF	TGTGCCAGCAGCTTAGGTCAGACTAATGAAAAACTGTTTTTT
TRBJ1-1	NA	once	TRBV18	CASSPGSGTEAFF	TGTGCCAGCTCACCGGGCAGTGGGACTGAAGCTTTCTTT
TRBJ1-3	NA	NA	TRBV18	CASSYRTNTIYF	TGTGCCAGCTCTTACAGGACAAACACCATATATTTT
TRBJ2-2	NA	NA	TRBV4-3	CASSQEGAIGTGELFF	TGCGCCAGCAGCCAAGAAGGGGCGATTGGCACCGGGGAGCTGTTTTTT
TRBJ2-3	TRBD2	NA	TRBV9	CASSSRTSGGVDTQYF	TGTGCCAGCAGCTCCCGGACTAGCGGGGGGGTAGATACGCAGTATTTT
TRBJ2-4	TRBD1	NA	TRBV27	CASSFLRDRGSLAKNIQYF	TGTGCCAGCAGTTTCCTTCGGGACAGGGGGTCGTTAGCCAAAAACATTCAGTACTTC
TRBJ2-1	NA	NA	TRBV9	CASTAGQTSYNEQFF	TGTGCCAGCACCGCGGGACAGACTTCCTACAATGAGCAGTTCTTC
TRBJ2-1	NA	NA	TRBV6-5	CASSDDRDEQFF	TGTGCCAGCAGCGACGACCGGGATGAGCAGTTCTTC
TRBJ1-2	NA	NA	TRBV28	CAGGGFTYGYTF	TGTGCCGGGGGGGGGTTCACCTATGGCTACACCTTC
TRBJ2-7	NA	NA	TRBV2	CASSESTYYEQYF	TGTGCCAGCAGTGAATCGACATACTACGAGCAGTACTTC
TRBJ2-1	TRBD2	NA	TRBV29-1	CSVGLAGRYNEQFF	TGCAGCGTAGGACTAGCGGGCCGCTACAATGAGCAGTTCTTC
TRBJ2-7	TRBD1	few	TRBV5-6	CASSPGQDEQYF	TGTGCCAGCAGCCCAGGACAGGACGAGCAGTACTTC